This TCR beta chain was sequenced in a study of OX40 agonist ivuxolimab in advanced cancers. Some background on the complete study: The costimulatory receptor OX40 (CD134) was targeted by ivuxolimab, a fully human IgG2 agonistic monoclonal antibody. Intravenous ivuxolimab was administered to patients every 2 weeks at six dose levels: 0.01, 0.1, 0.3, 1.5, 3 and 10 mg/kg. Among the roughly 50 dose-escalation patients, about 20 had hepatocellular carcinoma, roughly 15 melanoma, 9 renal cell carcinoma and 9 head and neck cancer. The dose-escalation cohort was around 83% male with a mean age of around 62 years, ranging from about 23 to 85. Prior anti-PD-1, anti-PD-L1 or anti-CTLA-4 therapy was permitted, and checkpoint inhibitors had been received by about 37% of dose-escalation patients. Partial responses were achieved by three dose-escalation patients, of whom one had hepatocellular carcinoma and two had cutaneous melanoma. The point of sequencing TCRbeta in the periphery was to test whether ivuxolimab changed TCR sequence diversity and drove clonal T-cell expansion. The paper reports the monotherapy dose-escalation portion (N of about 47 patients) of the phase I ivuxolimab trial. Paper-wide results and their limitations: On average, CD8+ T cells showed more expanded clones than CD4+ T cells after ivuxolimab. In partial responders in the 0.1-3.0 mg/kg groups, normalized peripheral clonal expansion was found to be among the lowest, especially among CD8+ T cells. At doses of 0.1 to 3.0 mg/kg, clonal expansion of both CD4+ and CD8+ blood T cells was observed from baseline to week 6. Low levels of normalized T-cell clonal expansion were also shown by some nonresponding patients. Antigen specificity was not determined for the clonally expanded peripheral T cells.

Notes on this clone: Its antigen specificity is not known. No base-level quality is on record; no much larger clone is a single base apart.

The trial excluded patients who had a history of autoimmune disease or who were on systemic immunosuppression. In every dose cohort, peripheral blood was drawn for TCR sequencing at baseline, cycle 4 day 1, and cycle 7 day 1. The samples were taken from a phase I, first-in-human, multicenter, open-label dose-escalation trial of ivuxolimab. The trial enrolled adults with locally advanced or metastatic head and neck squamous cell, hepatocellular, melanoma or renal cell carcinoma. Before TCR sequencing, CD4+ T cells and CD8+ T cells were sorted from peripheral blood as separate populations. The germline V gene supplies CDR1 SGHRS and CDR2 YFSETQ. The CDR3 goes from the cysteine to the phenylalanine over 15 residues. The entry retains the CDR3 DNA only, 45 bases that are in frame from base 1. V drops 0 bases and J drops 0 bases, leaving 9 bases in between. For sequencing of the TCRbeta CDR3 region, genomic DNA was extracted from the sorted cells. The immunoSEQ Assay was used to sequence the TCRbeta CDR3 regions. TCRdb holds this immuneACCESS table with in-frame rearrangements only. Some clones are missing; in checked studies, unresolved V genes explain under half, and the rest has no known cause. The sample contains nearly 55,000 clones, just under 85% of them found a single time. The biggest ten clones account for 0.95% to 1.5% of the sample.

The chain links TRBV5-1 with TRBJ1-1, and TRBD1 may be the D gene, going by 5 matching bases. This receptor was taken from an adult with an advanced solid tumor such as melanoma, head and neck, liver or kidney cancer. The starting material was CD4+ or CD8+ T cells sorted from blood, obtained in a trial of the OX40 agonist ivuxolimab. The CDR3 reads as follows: CASSLGGRLNTEAFF. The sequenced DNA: TGCGCCAGCAGCTTGGGGGGCAGGCTGAACACTGAAGCTTTCTTT.